What follows describes a single T cell receptor beta chain. Sequenced by immunoSEQ multiplex PCR; TCRdb stores in-frame clones only, minus some. This sample has roughly 100,000 clones, with 88% found just once. These data are taken from a study of T cell responses to AZD1222 COVID-19 vaccine. CDR1 GTSNPN and CDR2 SVGIG come from the germline V gene (reference sequence). The V gene lost 3 bases and the J gene lost 1 base, with 3 bases spanning the gap. The CDR3 is 12 amino acids. The chain employs TRBV30 and TRBJ2-2, with D unclear. Sequenced material: peripheral blood, taken on day 0 of AZD1222 vaccination. The clonotype comes from an adult in good health. CDR3 nucleotides: TGTGCCTGGAGCGGGAACACCGGGGAGCTGTTTTTT. It codes for CAWSGNTGELFF.